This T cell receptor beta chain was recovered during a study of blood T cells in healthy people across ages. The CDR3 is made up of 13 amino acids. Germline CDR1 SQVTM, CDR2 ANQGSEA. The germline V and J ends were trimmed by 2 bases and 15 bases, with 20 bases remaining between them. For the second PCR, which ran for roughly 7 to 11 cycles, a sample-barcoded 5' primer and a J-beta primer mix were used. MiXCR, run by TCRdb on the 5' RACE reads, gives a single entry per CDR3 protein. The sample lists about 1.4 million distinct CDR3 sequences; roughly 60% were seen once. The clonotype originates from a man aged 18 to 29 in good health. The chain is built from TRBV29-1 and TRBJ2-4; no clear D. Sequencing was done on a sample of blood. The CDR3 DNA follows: TGCAGCGTTGAAACTGGGATTTCCTACGAGCGGTACTTC. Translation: CSVETGISYERYF.